The sequence of this T cell receptor beta chain was determined in a study of early T cells in non-severe SARS-CoV-2 infection. Across the study: Unpaired chains resulted from sequencing bulk RNA of unsorted whole blood. Notes on the study in general: VDJdb matching, biased toward anti-spike CD8 responses, missed private and CD4 specificities.

Individual cDNA molecules received unique molecular identifiers during library preparation. TCRdb re-called the 5' RACE reads with MiXCR, one entry per CDR3 protein. This table has more than 45,000 distinct CDR3 sequences, around 6.5% appearing once. This clonotype was detected a few times. Antigen: not known. The V end was cut by 8 bases, the J end by 0 bases, with 15 bases between. Germline CDR1 is LNHDA and CDR2 is SQIVND (reference sequence). The CDR3 covers 15 residues. This TCR derives from an adult who was a healthcare worker with PCR-confirmed SARS-CoV-2 infection or an uninfected control (not recorded which). The rearrangement links TRBV19 to TRBJ2-3; unclear D gene. The sample in question was whole blood, obtained at baseline. CDR3 protein: CASQDRDYSTDTQYF. CDR3 nucleotides: TGTGCCAGTCAAGACCGCGATTATAGCACAGATACGCAGTATTTT.